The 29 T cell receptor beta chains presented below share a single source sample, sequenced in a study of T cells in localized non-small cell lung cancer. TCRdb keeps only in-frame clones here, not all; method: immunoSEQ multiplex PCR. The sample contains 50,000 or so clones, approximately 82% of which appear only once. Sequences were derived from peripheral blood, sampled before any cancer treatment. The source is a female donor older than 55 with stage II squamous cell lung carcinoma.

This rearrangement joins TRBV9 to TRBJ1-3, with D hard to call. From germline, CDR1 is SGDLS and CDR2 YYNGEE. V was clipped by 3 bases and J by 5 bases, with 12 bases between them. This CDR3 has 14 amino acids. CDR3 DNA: TGTGCCAGCAGCGAGCGGACGGGAAGAAACACCATATATTTT. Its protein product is CASSERTGRNTIYF. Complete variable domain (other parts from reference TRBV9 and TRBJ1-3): DSGVTQTPKHLITATGQRVTLRCSPRSGDLSVYWYQQSLDQGLQFLIQYYNGEERAKGNILERFSAQQFPDLHSELNLSSLELGDSALYFCASSERTGRNTIYFGEGSWLTVV.

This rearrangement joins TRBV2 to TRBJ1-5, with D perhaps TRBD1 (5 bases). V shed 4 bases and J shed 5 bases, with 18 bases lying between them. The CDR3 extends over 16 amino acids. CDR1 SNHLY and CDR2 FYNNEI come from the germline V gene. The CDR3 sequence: CASSGAGPTSDQPQHF. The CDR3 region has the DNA TGTGCCAGCAGTGGGGCGGGGCCAACCTCTGATCAGCCCCAGCATTTT.

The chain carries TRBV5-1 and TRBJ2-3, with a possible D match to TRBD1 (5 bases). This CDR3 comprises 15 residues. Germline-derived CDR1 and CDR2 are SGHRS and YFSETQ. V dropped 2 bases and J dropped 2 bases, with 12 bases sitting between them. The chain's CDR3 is CASSFGPGSTDTQYF. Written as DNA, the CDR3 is TGCGCCAGCAGCTTTGGGCCAGGGTCCACAGATACGCAGTATTTT.

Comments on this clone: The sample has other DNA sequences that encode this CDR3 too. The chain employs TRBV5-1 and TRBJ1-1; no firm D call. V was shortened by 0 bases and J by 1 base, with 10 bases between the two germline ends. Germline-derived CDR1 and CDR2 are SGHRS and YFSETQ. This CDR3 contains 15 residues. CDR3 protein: CASSLEGGPNTEAFF. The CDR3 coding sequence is TGCGCCAGCAGCTTGGAGGGAGGCCCGAACACTGAAGCTTTCTTT.

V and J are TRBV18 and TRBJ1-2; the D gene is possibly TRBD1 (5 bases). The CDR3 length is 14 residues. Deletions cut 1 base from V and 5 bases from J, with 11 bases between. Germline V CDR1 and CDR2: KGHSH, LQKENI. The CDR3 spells CASSPLRVGYGYTF. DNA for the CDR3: TGTGCCAGCTCACCACTCAGGGTAGGGTATGGCTACACCTTC.

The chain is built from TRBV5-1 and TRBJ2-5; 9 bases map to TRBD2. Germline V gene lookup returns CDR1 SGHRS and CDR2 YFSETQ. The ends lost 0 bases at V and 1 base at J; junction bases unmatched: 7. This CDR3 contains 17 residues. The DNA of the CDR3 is TGCGCCAGCAGCTTGGGGGTTAGCGGGGGTACCCAAGAGACCCAGTACTTC. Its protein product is CASSLGVSGGTQETQYF. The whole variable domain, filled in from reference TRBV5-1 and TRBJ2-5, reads KAGVTQTPRYLIKTRGQQVTLSCSPISGHRSVSWYQQTPGQGLQFLFEYFSETQRNKGNFPGRFSGRQFSNSRSEMNVSTLELGDSALYLCASSLGVSGGTQETQYFGPGTRLLVL.

The DNA of the CDR3 is TGTGCCAGTAGAAGAGGGACGGATTCACCCCTCCACTTT. Translation gives CASRRGTDSPLHF. The gene calls are TRBV6-6 and TRBJ1-6; possible D gene TRBD1, 5 bases. The CDR3 is 13 residues long. V shed 9 bases and J shed 8 bases, with 14 bases lying between them. Germline lookup yields CDR1 MNHNY and CDR2 SVGAGI (reference sequence).

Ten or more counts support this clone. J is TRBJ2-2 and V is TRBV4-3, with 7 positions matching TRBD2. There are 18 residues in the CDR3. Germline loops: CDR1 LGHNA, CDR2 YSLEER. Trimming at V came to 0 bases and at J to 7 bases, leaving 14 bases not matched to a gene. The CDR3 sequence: CASSQDVQEGRDRGELFF. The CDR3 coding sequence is TGCGCCAGCAGCCAAGATGTCCAGGAGGGGAGGGATCGCGGGGAGCTGTTTTTT.

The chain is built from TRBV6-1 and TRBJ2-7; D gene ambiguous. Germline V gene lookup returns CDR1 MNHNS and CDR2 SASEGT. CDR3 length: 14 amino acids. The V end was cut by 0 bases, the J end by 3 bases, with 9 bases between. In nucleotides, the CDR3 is TGTGCCAGCAGTGAAGCTCCGGCTCACTACGAGCAGTACTTC. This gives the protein CASSEAPAHYEQYF.

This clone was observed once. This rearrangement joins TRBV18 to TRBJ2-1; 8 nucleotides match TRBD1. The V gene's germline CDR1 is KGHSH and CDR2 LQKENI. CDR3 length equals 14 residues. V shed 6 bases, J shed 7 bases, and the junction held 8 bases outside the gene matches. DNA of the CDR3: TGTGCCAGCTCCATGACGGGGGACAGGAATGAGCAGTTCTTC. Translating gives CASSMTGDRNEQFF. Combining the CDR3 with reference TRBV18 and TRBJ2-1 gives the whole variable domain NAGVMQNPRHLVRRRGQEARLRCSPMKGHSHVYWYRQLPEEGLKFMVYLQKENIIDESGMPKERFSAEFPKEGPSILRIQQVVRGDSAAYFCASSMTGDRNEQFFGPGTRLTVL.

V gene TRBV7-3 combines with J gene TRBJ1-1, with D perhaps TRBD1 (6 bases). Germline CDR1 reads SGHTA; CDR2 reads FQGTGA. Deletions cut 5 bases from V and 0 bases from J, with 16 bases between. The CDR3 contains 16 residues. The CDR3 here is CASSPGGGSMNTEAFF. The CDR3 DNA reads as TGTGCCAGCAGCCCGGGCGGGGGCTCGATGAACACTGAAGCTTTCTTT.

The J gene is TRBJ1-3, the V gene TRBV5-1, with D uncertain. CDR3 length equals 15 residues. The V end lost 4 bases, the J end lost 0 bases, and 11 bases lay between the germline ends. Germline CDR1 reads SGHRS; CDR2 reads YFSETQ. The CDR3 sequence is CASSILGNSGNTIYF. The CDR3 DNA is TGCGCCAGCAGCATCCTAGGGAACTCTGGAAACACCATATATTTT.

The DNA for the CDR3 is TGTGCCAGCAGCTGGAGGGGGGGTAGCTACGAGCAGTACTTC. Residues: CASSWRGGSYEQYF. The chain carries TRBV7-2 and TRBJ2-7; perhaps TRBD2 as D (7 bases). V lost 4 bases and J 3 bases, leaving 13 bases between the germline ends. The CDR3 has 14 amino acids. From germline, CDR1 is SGHTA and CDR2 FQGNSA.

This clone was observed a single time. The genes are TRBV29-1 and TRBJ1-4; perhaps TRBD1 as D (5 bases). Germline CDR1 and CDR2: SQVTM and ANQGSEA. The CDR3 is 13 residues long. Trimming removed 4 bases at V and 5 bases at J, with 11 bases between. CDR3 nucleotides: TGCAGCGTTGGAAGGGACCTAAATGAAAAACTGTTTTTT. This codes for CSVGRDLNEKLFF.

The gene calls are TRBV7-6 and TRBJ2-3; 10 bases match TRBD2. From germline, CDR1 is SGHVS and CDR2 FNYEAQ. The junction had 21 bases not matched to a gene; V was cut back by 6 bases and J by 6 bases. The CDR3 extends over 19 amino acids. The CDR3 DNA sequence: TGTGCCAGCAGAAACTCCCGGTTCACTAGCGGGGAACACGAGGATACGCAGTATTTT. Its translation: CASRNSRFTSGEHEDTQYF.

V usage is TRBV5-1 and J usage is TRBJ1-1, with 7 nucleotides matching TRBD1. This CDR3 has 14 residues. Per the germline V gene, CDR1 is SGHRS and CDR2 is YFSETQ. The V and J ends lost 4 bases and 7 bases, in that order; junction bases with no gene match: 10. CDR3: CASSPAPDRFEAFF. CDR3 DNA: TGCGCCAGCAGCCCCGCTCCGGACAGGTTTGAAGCTTTCTTT.

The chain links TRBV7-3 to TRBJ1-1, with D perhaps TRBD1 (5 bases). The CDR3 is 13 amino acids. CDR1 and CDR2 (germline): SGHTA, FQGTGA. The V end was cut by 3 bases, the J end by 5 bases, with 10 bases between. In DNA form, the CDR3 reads TGTGCCAGCAGCTTCGACAGAGGGACTGAAGCTTTCTTT. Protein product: CASSFDRGTEAFF.

CDR3 DNA: TGTGCCAGCATAAAGACTAGTCAAGAGACCCAGTACTTC. Translation gives CASIKTSQETQYF. The chain carries TRBV2 and TRBJ2-5, with D maybe TRBD2 (6 bases). This CDR3 is built from 13 residues. Deletions cut 7 bases from V and 2 bases from J, with 11 bases between. CDR1 and CDR2 (germline): SNHLY, FYNNEI.

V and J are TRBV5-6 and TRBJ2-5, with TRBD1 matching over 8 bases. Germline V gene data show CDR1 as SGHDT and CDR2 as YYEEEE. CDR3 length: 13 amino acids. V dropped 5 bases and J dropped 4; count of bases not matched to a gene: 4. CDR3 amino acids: CASRNRGAETQYF. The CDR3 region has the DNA TGTGCCAGCAGGAACAGGGGGGCAGAGACCCAGTACTTC.

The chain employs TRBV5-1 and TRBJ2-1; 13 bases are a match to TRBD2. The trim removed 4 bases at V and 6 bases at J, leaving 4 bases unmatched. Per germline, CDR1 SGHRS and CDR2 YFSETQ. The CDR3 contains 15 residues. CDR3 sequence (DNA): TGCGCCAGCAGCCCCGGGACTAGCGGGGCCAATGAGCAGTTCTTC. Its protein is CASSPGTSGANEQFF.

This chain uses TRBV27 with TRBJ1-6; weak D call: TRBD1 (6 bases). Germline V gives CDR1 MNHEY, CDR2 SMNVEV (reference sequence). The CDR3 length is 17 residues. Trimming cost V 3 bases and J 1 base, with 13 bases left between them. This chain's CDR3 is CASSFSGVGSYNSPLHF. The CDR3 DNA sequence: TGTGCCAGCAGTTTTTCAGGGGTAGGGTCCTATAATTCACCCCTCCACTTT.

The CDR3 reads CASSATSGRNNSPLHF. CDR3 nucleotide sequence: TGTGCCAGTAGCGCCACCTCGGGACGGAATAATTCACCCCTCCACTTT. The rearrangement links TRBV19 to TRBJ1-6, with TRBD1 as a possible D gene (5 bases). Germline-derived CDR1 and CDR2 are LNHDA and SQIVND (reference sequence). CDR3 length equals 16 residues. V was cut by 6 bases and J by 5 bases, with 17 bases left in between.

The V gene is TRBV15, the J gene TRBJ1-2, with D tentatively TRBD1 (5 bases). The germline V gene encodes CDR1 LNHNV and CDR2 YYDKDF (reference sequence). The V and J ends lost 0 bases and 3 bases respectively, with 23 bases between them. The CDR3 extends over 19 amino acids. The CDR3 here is CATSRDSPPRAGRDYGYTF. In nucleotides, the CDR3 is TGTGCCACCAGCAGAGACTCCCCCCCTCGGGCAGGGAGAGACTATGGCTACACCTTC. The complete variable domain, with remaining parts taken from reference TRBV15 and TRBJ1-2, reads DAMVIQNPRYQVTQFGKPVTLSCSQTLNHNVMYWYQQKSSQAPKLLFHYYDKDFNNEADTPDNFQSRRPNTSFCFLDIRSPGLGDTAMYLCATSRDSPPRAGRDYGYTFGSGTRLTVV.

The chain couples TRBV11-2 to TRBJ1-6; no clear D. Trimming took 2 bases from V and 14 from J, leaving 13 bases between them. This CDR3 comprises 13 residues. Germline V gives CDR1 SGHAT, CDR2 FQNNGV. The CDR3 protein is CASSLRAGSALHF. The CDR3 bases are TGTGCCAGCAGCTTACGGGCCGGTTCGGCCCTCCACTTT.

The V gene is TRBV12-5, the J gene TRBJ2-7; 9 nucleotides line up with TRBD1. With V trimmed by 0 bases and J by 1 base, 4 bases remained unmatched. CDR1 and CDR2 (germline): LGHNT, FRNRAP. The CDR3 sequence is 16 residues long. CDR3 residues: CASGLVPGQGSYEQYF. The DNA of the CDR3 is TGTGCTAGTGGTTTGGTGCCGGGACAGGGTTCCTACGAGCAGTACTTC.

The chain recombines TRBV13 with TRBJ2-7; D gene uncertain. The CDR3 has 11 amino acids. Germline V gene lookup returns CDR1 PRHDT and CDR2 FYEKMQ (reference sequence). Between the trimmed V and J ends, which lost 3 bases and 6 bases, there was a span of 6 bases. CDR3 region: CASSFRREQYF. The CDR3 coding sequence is TGTGCCAGCAGCTTCAGGCGCGAGCAGTACTTC. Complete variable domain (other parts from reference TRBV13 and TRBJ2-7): AAGVIQSPRHLIKEKRETATLKCYPIPRHDTVYWYQQGPGQDPQFLISFYEKMQSDKGSIPDRFSAQQFSDYHSELNMSSLELGDSALYFCASSFRREQYFGPGTRLTVT.

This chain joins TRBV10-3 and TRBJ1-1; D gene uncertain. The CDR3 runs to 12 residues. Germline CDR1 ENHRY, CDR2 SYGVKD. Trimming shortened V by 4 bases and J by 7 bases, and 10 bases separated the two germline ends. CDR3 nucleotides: TGTGCCATCAGTGTGGTTGACGGTGAAGCTTTCTTT. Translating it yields CAISVVDGEAFF.

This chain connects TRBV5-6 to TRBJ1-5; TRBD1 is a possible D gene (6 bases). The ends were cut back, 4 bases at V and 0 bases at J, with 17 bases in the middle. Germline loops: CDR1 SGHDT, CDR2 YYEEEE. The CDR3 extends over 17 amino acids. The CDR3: CASSRGGVGYSNQPQHF. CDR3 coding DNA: TGTGCCAGCAGCCGAGGGGGAGTAGGCTATAGCAATCAGCCCCAGCATTTT.

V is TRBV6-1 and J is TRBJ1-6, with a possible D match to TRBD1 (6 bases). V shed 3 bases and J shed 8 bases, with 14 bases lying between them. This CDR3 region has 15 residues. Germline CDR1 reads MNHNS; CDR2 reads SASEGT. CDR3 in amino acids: CASSETGVRYSPLHF. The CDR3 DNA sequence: TGTGCCAGCAGTGAGACAGGTGTAAGATATTCACCCCTCCACTTT.